A selection of T cell receptor beta chains follows, all from one sample in a study of blood T cell repertoires in COVID-19. Libraries were prepared by immunoSEQ multiplex PCR; TCRdb keeps only in-frame clonotypes and omits some of them. The table has almost 300,000 clones, around 87% seen once. Sample: peripheral blood. The receptors were gathered from a man between 65 and 79 years old with acute or convalescent COVID-19. The CDR3 runs from the conserved cysteine through the conserved F or W. A D gene is named only where the DNA matches it firmly. Part of the rows lack a size; the others show once, few, many or a class for expanded clones.

clone size: -
D gene: -
J gene: TRBJ2-3
V gene: TRBV11-2
CDR3 length: 15
CDR3 protein: CASSQQVGQMDTQYF
CDR3 DNA: TGTGCCAGCAGCCAACAGGTGGGCCAGATGGATACGCAGTATTTT

clone size: -
D gene: -
J gene: TRBJ1-6
V gene: TRBV7-2
CDR3 length: 16
CDR3 protein: CASSQIAGTLNSPLHF
CDR3 DNA: TGTGCCAGCAGCCAGATTGCCGGGACACTAAATTCACCCCTCCACTTT

clone size: -
D gene: TRBD1
J gene: TRBJ2-1
V gene: TRBV9
CDR3 length: 15
CDR3 protein: CASSERTGHDNEQFF
CDR3 DNA: TGTGCCAGCAGCGAACGGACAGGACATGACAATGAGCAGTTCTTC

clone size: -
D gene: TRBD1
J gene: TRBJ1-6
V gene: TRBV28
CDR3 length: 17
CDR3 protein: CASSPGTGSSYNSPLHF
CDR3 DNA: TGTGCCAGCAGTCCCGGGACAGGGAGCTCCTATAATTCACCCCTCCACTTT

clone size: -
D gene: TRBD1
J gene: TRBJ2-3
V gene: TRBV3-1/TRBV3-2
CDR3 length: 17
CDR3 protein: CASSQDLGQGVWYTQYF
CDR3 DNA: TGTGCCAGCAGCCAAGACCTGGGACAGGGGGTTTGGTACACGCAGTATTTT

clone size: -
D gene: TRBD2
J gene: TRBJ2-1
V gene: TRBV4-2
CDR3 length: 17
CDR3 protein: CASSQDLRAGVHNEQFF
CDR3 DNA: TGTGCCAGCAGCCAAGATTTGAGAGCGGGAGTTCACAATGAGCAGTTCTTC

clone size: -
D gene: TRBD1
J gene: TRBJ1-4
V gene: TRBV5-1
CDR3 length: 15
CDR3 protein: CASSLAGTGEEKLFF
CDR3 DNA: TGCGCCAGCAGCTTGGCCGGGACAGGGGAAGAAAAACTGTTTTTT

clone size: -
D gene: -
J gene: TRBJ1-2
V gene: TRBV28
CDR3 length: 13
CDR3 protein: CASSGGLNYGYTF
CDR3 DNA: TGTGCCAGCAGTGGGGGACTTAACTATGGCTACACCTTC

clone size: few
D gene: -
J gene: TRBJ1-6
V gene: TRBV18
CDR3 length: 13
CDR3 protein: CASSIDRNSPLHF
CDR3 DNA: TGTGCCAGCTCAATCGATAGAAATTCACCCCTCCACTTT

clone size: -
D gene: -
J gene: TRBJ2-2
V gene: TRBV6-5
CDR3 length: 15
CDR3 protein: CASSYHSQESGELFF
CDR3 DNA: TGTGCCAGCAGTTACCATTCACAGGAATCCGGGGAGCTGTTTTTT

clone size: -
D gene: -
J gene: TRBJ2-5
V gene: TRBV7-8
CDR3 length: 13
CDR3 protein: CASSRQSEETQYF
CDR3 DNA: TGTGCCAGCAGCCGCCAATCAGAAGAGACCCAGTACTTC

clone size: -
D gene: TRBD2
J gene: TRBJ2-7
V gene: TRBV28
CDR3 length: 16
CDR3 protein: CASSFQTGLAGVEQYF
CDR3 DNA: TGTGCCAGCAGTTTCCAGACGGGACTAGCGGGAGTCGAGCAGTACTTC

clone size: -
D gene: TRBD1
J gene: TRBJ2-3
V gene: TRBV6-2/TRBV6-3
CDR3 length: 15
CDR3 protein: CASSAPGQGANTQYF
CDR3 DNA: TGTGCCAGCAGTGCCCCGGGACAGGGGGCGAATACGCAGTATTTT

clone size: -
D gene: TRBD1
J gene: TRBJ2-2
V gene: TRBV7-9
CDR3 length: 15
CDR3 protein: CASSFLTGVTGELFF
CDR3 DNA: TGTGCCAGCAGCTTCTTGACAGGGGTCACCGGGGAGCTGTTTTTT

clone size: once
D gene: -
J gene: TRBJ2-7
V gene: TRBV3-1/TRBV3-2
CDR3 length: 13
CDR3 protein: CASSQQHSYEQYF
CDR3 DNA: TGTGCCAGCAGCCAACAACACTCCTACGAGCAGTACTTC

clone size: once
D gene: TRBD2
J gene: TRBJ2-1
V gene: TRBV5-1
CDR3 length: 17
CDR3 protein: CASSPHAGGRAGDEQLF
CDR3 DNA: TGCGCCAGCAGCCCCCACGCGGGCGGGAGGGCCGGCGATGAGCAGCTCTTC

clone size: -
D gene: -
J gene: TRBJ1-3
V gene: TRBV4-2
CDR3 length: 15
CDR3 protein: CASSPPQGTGNTIYF
CDR3 DNA: TGTGCCAGCAGCCCGCCACAGGGTACTGGAAACACCATATATTTT

clone size: -
D gene: -
J gene: TRBJ1-1
V gene: TRBV19
CDR3 length: 14
CDR3 protein: CASSTATVNTEAFF
CDR3 DNA: TGTGCCAGTAGTACCGCGACAGTTAACACTGAAGCTTTCTTT

clone size: -
D gene: -
J gene: TRBJ2-7
V gene: TRBV6-5
CDR3 length: 10
CDR3 protein: CALGDFEQYF
CDR3 DNA: TGTGCCCTAGGGGATTTCGAGCAGTACTTC

clone size: -
D gene: TRBD1
J gene: TRBJ2-3
V gene: TRBV4-3
CDR3 length: 17
CDR3 protein: CASSQDLRDSLPDTQYF
CDR3 DNA: TGCGCCAGCAGCCAAGATCTCCGGGACAGCCTCCCCGATACGCAGTATTTT

clone size: -
D gene: TRBD1
J gene: TRBJ1-5
V gene: TRBV2
CDR3 length: 16
CDR3 protein: CASSPPGTGSGQPQHF
CDR3 DNA: TGTGCCAGCAGTCCTCCGGGGACAGGGAGCGGTCAGCCCCAGCATTTT

clone size: -
D gene: TRBD2
J gene: TRBJ2-7
V gene: TRBV3-1/TRBV3-2
CDR3 length: 16
CDR3 protein: CASSQGTSGREGEQYF
CDR3 DNA: TGTGCCAGCAGCCAAGGGACTAGCGGGAGGGAGGGCGAGCAGTACTTC

clone size: -
D gene: TRBD1
J gene: TRBJ2-4
V gene: TRBV5-1
CDR3 length: 14
CDR3 protein: CASSQRQGQNIQYF
CDR3 DNA: TGCGCCAGCAGCCAAAGACAGGGCCAAAACATTCAGTACTTC

clone size: -
D gene: -
J gene: TRBJ1-4
V gene: TRBV7-2
CDR3 length: 15
CDR3 protein: CASSLLSGPNEKLFF
CDR3 DNA: TGTGCCAGCAGCTTACTCTCAGGGCCTAATGAAAAACTGTTTTTT

clone size: -
D gene: -
J gene: TRBJ2-1
V gene: TRBV19
CDR3 length: 13
CDR3 protein: CASSHRDYNEQFF
CDR3 DNA: TGTGCCAGTTCCCACAGGGACTACAATGAGCAGTTCTTC

clone size: few
D gene: -
J gene: TRBJ1-4
V gene: TRBV18
CDR3 length: 16
CDR3 protein: CASSPWTDRLNEKLFF
CDR3 DNA: TGTGCCAGCTCACCATGGACGGACAGACTTAATGAAAAACTGTTTTTT

clone size: -
D gene: TRBD1
J gene: TRBJ1-5
V gene: TRBV10-3
CDR3 length: 17
CDR3 protein: CAISVSLGQGDNQPQHF
CDR3 DNA: TGTGCCATCAGTGTGTCGCTTGGACAGGGAGACAATCAGCCCCAGCATTTT

clone size: -
D gene: -
J gene: TRBJ2-7
V gene: TRBV5-1
CDR3 length: 14
CDR3 protein: CASSSRDIHYEQYF
CDR3 DNA: TGCGCCAGCAGCTCCCGGGACATCCACTACGAGCAGTACTTC

clone size: -
D gene: -
J gene: TRBJ1-6
V gene: TRBV5-6
CDR3 length: 14
CDR3 protein: CASSREGGNSPLHF
CDR3 DNA: TGTGCCAGCAGCCGGGAGGGAGGGAATTCACCCCTCCACTTT

clone size: -
D gene: TRBD1
J gene: TRBJ1-6
V gene: TRBV7-9
CDR3 length: 19
CDR3 protein: CASSLGQGFITSYNSPLHF
CDR3 DNA: TGTGCCAGCAGCCTCGGACAGGGGTTTATAACTTCCTATAATTCACCCCTCCACTTT

clone size: -
D gene: -
J gene: TRBJ1-3
V gene: TRBV6-5
CDR3 length: 15
CDR3 protein: CASRKDQGYGNTIYF
CDR3 DNA: TGTGCCAGCAGGAAGGACCAGGGTTACGGAAACACCATATATTTT

clone size: -
D gene: TRBD2
J gene: TRBJ2-1
V gene: TRBV7-9
CDR3 length: 18
CDR3 protein: CASSLAPRLAGKVDEQFF
CDR3 DNA: TGTGCCAGCAGCTTAGCGCCTAGACTAGCGGGAAAGGTTGATGAGCAGTTCTTC

clone size: -
D gene: -
J gene: TRBJ1-5
V gene: TRBV18
CDR3 length: 13
CDR3 protein: CASSLEDSQPQHF
CDR3 DNA: TGTGCCAGCTCACTTGAGGACAGTCAGCCCCAGCATTTT

clone size: once
D gene: TRBD1
J gene: TRBJ1-1
V gene: TRBV28
CDR3 length: 15
CDR3 protein: CASSPVGQGDTEAFF
CDR3 DNA: TGTGCCAGCAGTCCCGTCGGACAGGGGGACACTGAAGCTTTCTTT

clone size: -
D gene: -
J gene: TRBJ2-2
V gene: TRBV29-1
CDR3 length: 13
CDR3 protein: CSVRGMNTGELFF
CDR3 DNA: TGCAGCGTTAGAGGTATGAACACCGGGGAGCTGTTTTTT

clone size: -
D gene: -
J gene: TRBJ2-7
V gene: TRBV5-4
CDR3 length: 14
CDR3 protein: CASSLSGWSYEQYF
CDR3 DNA: TGTGCCAGCAGTTTATCGGGGTGGTCCTACGAGCAGTACTTC

clone size: -
D gene: -
J gene: TRBJ2-3
V gene: TRBV6-1
CDR3 length: 12
CDR3 protein: CASSEHTGTQYF
CDR3 DNA: TGTGCCAGCAGTGAACACACAGGGACGCAGTATTTT

clone size: few
D gene: -
J gene: TRBJ1-1
V gene: TRBV6-2/TRBV6-3
CDR3 length: 13
CDR3 protein: CASSYTAGTEAFF
CDR3 DNA: TGTGCCAGCAGTTACACGGCAGGCACTGAAGCTTTCTTT

clone size: once
D gene: -
J gene: TRBJ1-2
V gene: TRBV6-2/TRBV6-3
CDR3 length: 14
CDR3 protein: CASSYGQGGYGYTF
CDR3 DNA: TGTGCCAGCAGTTACGGGCAGGGCGGCTATGGCTACACCTTC

clone size: -
D gene: -
J gene: TRBJ1-1
V gene: TRBV27
CDR3 length: 15
CDR3 protein: CASTVDYPGNTEAFF
CDR3 DNA: TGTGCCAGCACCGTGGACTATCCTGGGAACACTGAAGCTTTCTTT

clone size: -
D gene: -
J gene: TRBJ1-3
V gene: TRBV19
CDR3 length: 15
CDR3 protein: CASSIRQNSGNTIYF
CDR3 DNA: TGTGCCAGTAGTATTCGCCAGAACTCTGGAAACACCATATATTTT

clone size: -
D gene: -
J gene: TRBJ1-1
V gene: TRBV6-2/TRBV6-3
CDR3 length: 16
CDR3 protein: CASSYSGGWVSTEAFF
CDR3 DNA: TGTGCCAGCAGTTACTCTGGAGGGTGGGTAAGCACTGAAGCTTTCTTT

clone size: -
D gene: -
J gene: TRBJ2-1
V gene: TRBV5-4
CDR3 length: 14
CDR3 protein: CASSPQQGWNEQFF
CDR3 DNA: TGTGCCAGCAGCCCCCAACAGGGCTGGAATGAGCAGTTCTTC

clone size: once
D gene: TRBD1
J gene: TRBJ1-4
V gene: TRBV19
CDR3 length: 16
CDR3 protein: CASSSPGDRATEKLFF
CDR3 DNA: TGTGCCAGTAGTTCCCCGGGGGACAGGGCGACTGAAAAACTGTTTTTT

clone size: -
D gene: TRBD1
J gene: TRBJ1-4
V gene: TRBV10-3
CDR3 length: 14
CDR3 protein: CAIRGQATNEKLFF
CDR3 DNA: TGTGCCATCAGGGGACAGGCAACTAATGAAAAACTGTTTTTT

clone size: -
D gene: TRBD1
J gene: TRBJ2-7
V gene: TRBV2
CDR3 length: 13
CDR3 protein: CASSIQTGNEQYF
CDR3 DNA: TGTGCCAGCAGTATACAGACAGGGAACGAGCAGTACTTC

clone size: -
D gene: -
J gene: TRBJ2-1
V gene: TRBV3-1/TRBV3-2
CDR3 length: 13
CDR3 protein: CASSQDLRNEQFF
CDR3 DNA: TGTGCCAGCAGCCAAGATTTGCGGAATGAGCAGTTCTTC

clone size: -
D gene: TRBD1
J gene: TRBJ1-5
V gene: TRBV4-3
CDR3 length: 19
CDR3 protein: CASSQDPGQVVESNQPQHF
CDR3 DNA: TGCGCCAGCAGCCAAGATCCGGGACAGGTGGTCGAGAGCAATCAGCCCCAGCATTTT

clone size: -
D gene: -
J gene: TRBJ1-2
V gene: TRBV28
CDR3 length: 16
CDR3 protein: CASSFRFAGVGYGYTF
CDR3 DNA: TGTGCCAGCAGTTTTAGATTTGCAGGGGTGGGGTATGGCTACACCTTC

clone size: -
D gene: TRBD1
J gene: TRBJ2-7
V gene: TRBV19
CDR3 length: 14
CDR3 protein: CASSIRDRGYEQYF
CDR3 DNA: TGTGCCAGTAGTATCCGGGACAGGGGATACGAGCAGTACTTC

clone size: -
D gene: TRBD1
J gene: TRBJ1-6
V gene: TRBV28
CDR3 length: 13
CDR3 protein: CASKEGADSPLHF
CDR3 DNA: TGTGCCAGCAAGGAGGGGGCCGATTCACCCCTCCACTTT

clone size: -
D gene: -
J gene: TRBJ1-5
V gene: TRBV29-1
CDR3 length: 13
CDR3 protein: CSVRREPGQPQHF
CDR3 DNA: TGCAGCGTTCGTAGGGAGCCAGGTCAGCCCCAGCATTTT

clone size: -
D gene: TRBD1
J gene: TRBJ2-7
V gene: TRBV2
CDR3 length: 13
CDR3 protein: CASSGQGGYEQYF
CDR3 DNA: TGTGCCAGCAGTGGACAGGGGGGCTACGAGCAGTACTTC